This TCR beta chain is drawn from a study of shared clonotypes between healthy human individuals. General study results and limits: Exclusively blood specimens were collected; tissue repertoires likely differ. It was observed that 4% to 6% of naive CD4 clonotypes were shared across several donors.

Profiled with immunoSEQ multiplex PCR; TCRdb holds only in-frame clones, not every one. This sample yields millions of clones, of which around 94% are seen a single time; around 0.14% belongs to the top ten. Remarks on this clone: Its antigen remains unknown.

The germline V gene has CDR1 SGHVS and CDR2 FNYEAQ. The CDR3 extends over 13 amino acids. V was cut by 0 bases and J by 4 bases, with 7 bases left in between. The V gene is TRBV7-6, the J gene TRBJ2-7, with TRBD1 as a possible D gene (5 bases). This TCR was sampled from a young man in good health. The sequencing input was naive CD4+ T cells sorted from blood. Noted subset: CD45RA+ positively selected. The CDR3 DNA reads TGTGCCAGCAGCTTAGCCGACAGATACGAGCAGTACTTC. Translated, it gives CASSLADRYEQYF.